Presented here are 2 T cell receptor delta chains from one specimen sequenced in a study of gamma-delta chains in newborns, infants, children. TCRdb reanalysed the reads with CATT. This table holds thousands of delta-chain clones, approximately 15% found once. Material: blood, obtained at baseline. The receptors originated from a child who was a newborn, infant or young child, either healthy, febrile or measles-vaccinated (not recorded which).

By sample fraction, this clone is medium-sized. V usage is TRDV2 and J usage is TRDJ3, with D perhaps matching TRDD3 (5 bases). Trimming left V 0 bases short and J 0 bases short, with 11 bases between. Germline V gene data show CDR1 as GEAIGNYY and CDR2 as EKD. This CDR3 region has 18 residues. The CDR3 DNA follows: TGTGCCTGTGACACCACTGGACGAAGCTCCTGGGACACCCGACAGATGTTTTTC. It codes for CACDTTGRSSWDTRQMFF.

The V call is TRDV1, the J call TRDJ1; 12 nucleotides align to TRDD3. Germline CDR1 reads TSWWSYY; CDR2 reads QGS. CDR3 length: 23 amino acids. V gave up 3 bases and J gave up 4 bases; unmatched junction bases: 27. CDR3 residues: CALGEGLLLQILLGDTFDDKLIF. The CDR3 region has the DNA TGTGCTCTTGGGGAGGGCTTATTGTTACAGATCTTACTGGGGGATACTTTCGACGATAAACTCATCTTT.